Listed below are T cell receptor beta chains from one sample, sequenced in a study of vaccination effects on CD4 cells after COVID-19. The protocol was immunoSEQ multiplex PCR, while the TCRdb copy is restricted to in-frame clones and leaves out a portion. The repertoire holds some 30,000 clones, with roughly 74% as singletons. Their recognized antigens are unknown. The sequenced sample was CD4+ T cells from PBMCs cultured without peptide, obtained after COVID-19 vaccination. These receptors originate from a human donor who received a COVID-19 vaccine. Both conserved end residues are part of each CDR3. A D gene is named only where the DNA matches it firmly.

CASRAVGANTEAFF	TRBJ1-1	.	TRBV25-1	14
CASSPTENYGYTF	TRBJ1-2	.	TRBV18	13
CAWSRGEKRESYEQYF	TRBJ2-7	TRBD2	TRBV30	16
CSVEGEIVYEQFF	TRBJ2-1	.	TRBV29-1	13
CASSLFGSSYNSPLHF	TRBJ1-6	.	TRBV5-6	16
CASTQILGFPGYTF	TRBJ1-2	.	TRBV6-5	14
CSVMNSYNSPLHF	TRBJ1-6	.	TRBV29-1	13
CASIGAGANVETQYF	TRBJ2-5	.	TRBV2	15
CASSLMWHGTDTQYF	TRBJ2-3	.	TRBV7-8	15
CASSWDNTEAFF	TRBJ1-1	.	TRBV7-9	12
CASTTSGQGYGYTF	TRBJ1-2	.	TRBV6-6	14
CASSLTSGRAQGLAKNIQYF	TRBJ2-4	TRBD2	TRBV5-1	20
CASSDEGEAFF	TRBJ1-1	.	TRBV2	11
CAWSQSGSGNTIYF	TRBJ1-3	.	TRBV30	14
CASSPTGTAETQYF	TRBJ2-5	TRBD1	TRBV6-6	14
CASSPWGEHSPLHF	TRBJ1-6	.	TRBV28	14
CASSLMGNTEAFF	TRBJ1-1	.	TRBV12-3/TRBV12-4	13
CGDGGYQPQHF	TRBJ1-5	.	TRBV20-1	11
CASSQESGASGGNQPQHF	TRBJ1-5	.	TRBV4-2	18
CASSLRGRRTPLHF	TRBJ1-6	.	TRBV14	14
CASSWRGGWDTQYF	TRBJ2-3	TRBD2	TRBV6-2/TRBV6-3	14
CASSRPTGAAETQYF	TRBJ2-5	TRBD1	TRBV18	15
CASSQEAGAGYTF	TRBJ1-2	.	TRBV4-1	13
CASSLQANEKLFF	TRBJ1-4	.	TRBV10-1	13
CASSNSEAGANVLTF	TRBJ2-6	.	TRBV28	15
CASSQGRSSGSRNEQFF	TRBJ2-1	TRBD2	TRBV4-1	17
CASEGLRLANEQFF	TRBJ2-1	.	TRBV19	14
CASSHTGTGGGNEQFF	TRBJ2-1	TRBD1	TRBV6-6	16
CASSHGTWAAGANVLTF	TRBJ2-6	.	TRBV4-3	17
CASSQRDNYGYTF	TRBJ1-2	.	TRBV5-4	13
CASSELGTPYEQYF	TRBJ2-7	.	TRBV19	14
CASSRTSGRWNEQFF	TRBJ2-1	TRBD2	TRBV7-9	15
CASSLAGSGTYNEQFF	TRBJ2-1	.	TRBV7-2	16
CASPRGLGTEAFF	TRBJ1-1	TRBD1	TRBV6-5	13
CATSPQGSSIAFF	TRBJ1-1	.	TRBV24-1	13
CASTTTGGKKNTEAFF	TRBJ1-1	TRBD1	TRBV19	16
CASSYGPNVGAFF	TRBJ1-1	.	TRBV12-3/TRBV12-4	13
CASSLAGTGADTEAFF	TRBJ1-1	TRBD1	TRBV5-1	16
CASSRDPGFRTEAFF	TRBJ1-1	.	TRBV6-5	15
CASSDSRWLAGGYYEQYF	TRBJ2-7	TRBD2	TRBV6-4	18
CASSLVGTSEFF	TRBJ2-1	TRBD2	TRBV5-4	12
CASSPRDRDNSPLHF	TRBJ1-6	TRBD1	TRBV19	15
CASSPPGLAENEQFF	TRBJ2-1	TRBD2	TRBV7-2	15